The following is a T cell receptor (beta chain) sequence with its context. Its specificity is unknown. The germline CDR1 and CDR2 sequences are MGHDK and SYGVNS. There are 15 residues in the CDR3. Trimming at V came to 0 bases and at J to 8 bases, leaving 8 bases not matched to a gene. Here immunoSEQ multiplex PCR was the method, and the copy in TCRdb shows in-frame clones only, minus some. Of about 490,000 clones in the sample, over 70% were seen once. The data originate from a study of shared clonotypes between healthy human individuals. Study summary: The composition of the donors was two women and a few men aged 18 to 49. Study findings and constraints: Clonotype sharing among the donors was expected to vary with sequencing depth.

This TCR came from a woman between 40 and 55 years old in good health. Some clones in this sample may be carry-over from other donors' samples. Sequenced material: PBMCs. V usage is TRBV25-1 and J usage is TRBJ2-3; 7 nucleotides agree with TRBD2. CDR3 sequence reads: CASSEYAGVGGTQYF. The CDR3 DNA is TGTGCCAGCAGTGAATATGCGGGGGTCGGGGGTACGCAGTATTTT. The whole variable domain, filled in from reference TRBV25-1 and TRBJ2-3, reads EADIYQTPRYLVIGTGKKITLECSQTMGHDKMYWYQQDPGMELHLIHYSYGVNSTEKGDLSSESTVSRIRTEHFPLTLESARPSHTSQYLCASSEYAGVGGTQYFGPGTRLTVL.